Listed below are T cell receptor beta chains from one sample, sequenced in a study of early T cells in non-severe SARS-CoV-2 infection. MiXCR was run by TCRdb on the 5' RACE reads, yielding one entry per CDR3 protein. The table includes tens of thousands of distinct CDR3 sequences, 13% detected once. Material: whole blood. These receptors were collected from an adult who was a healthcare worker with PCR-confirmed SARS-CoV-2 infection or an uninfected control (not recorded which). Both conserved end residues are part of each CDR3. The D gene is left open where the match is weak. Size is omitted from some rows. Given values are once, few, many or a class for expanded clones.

TGTGCCAGCAGTTCCGCCTTCCAGGGGGGCAACAATGAGCAGTTCTTC | CASSSAFQGGNNEQFF | NA | TRBV6-2/TRBV6-3 | few | 16 | TRBJ2-1
TGCAGCGTTGAGGGGACAGGCCAATCGGCTTTCTTT | CSVEGTGQSAFF | TRBD1 | TRBV29-1 | few | 12 | TRBJ1-1
TGTGCCAGTAGTCAGAGGGGATTCTTTGGCTACACCTTC | CASSQRGFFGYTF | NA | TRBV19 | NA | 13 | TRBJ1-2
TGTGCCAGCAGCCTTTCTGGTGCAGATACGCAGTATTTT | CASSLSGADTQYF | NA | TRBV7-3 | few | 13 | TRBJ2-3
TGTGCCAGCAGCTTGGATGCTAGGACAGAGACCCAGTACTTC | CASSLDARTETQYF | NA | TRBV5-4 | NA | 14 | TRBJ2-5
TGTGCCAGCAGCTTAGGGGGGGCCATAGAGACCCAGTACTTC | CASSLGGAIETQYF | NA | TRBV7-2 | few | 14 | TRBJ2-5
TGTGCCAGCAGCTTAAGGGGGCTAGCAAGAGATACCCAGTACTTC | CASSLRGLARDTQYF | TRBD1 | TRBV7-2 | many | 15 | TRBJ2-5
TGTGCCAGCAGTTACCTGGCGGGCCGTGAAGCTTTCTTT | CASSYLAGREAFF | NA | TRBV6-2/TRBV6-3 | NA | 13 | TRBJ1-1
TGTGCCAGTAGTACCGGGACGGGGGGGACCGGGGAGCTGTTTTTT | CASSTGTGGTGELFF | TRBD2 | TRBV19 | many | 15 | TRBJ2-2
TGTGCCAGCAGCCCCAATTACAGGGGACGGTACAATGAGCAGTTCTTC | CASSPNYRGRYNEQFF | TRBD1 | TRBV7-3 | many | 16 | TRBJ2-1
TGCGCCAGCAGTGAAGCGGAAAGTGAGCAGTTCTTC | CASSEAESEQFF | NA | TRBV10-1 | many | 12 | TRBJ2-1
TGCAGCGTTGAAGATTCAGGGGGCGTCTTGAATGAAAAACTGTTTTTT | CSVEDSGGVLNEKLFF | TRBD1 | TRBV29-1 | few | 16 | TRBJ1-4
TGTGCCAGCAGCCGGGACGACAATGAAAAGCAGTTCTTC | CASSRDDNEKQFF | NA | TRBV7-9 | many | 13 | TRBJ2-1
TGTGCCAGCAGTTACTCGGGCCAAGAGTACCAAGAGACCCAGTACTTC | CASSYSGQEYQETQYF | NA | TRBV6-5 | few | 16 | TRBJ2-5
TGTGCCAGCAGCCAAGACAGCCATGGCTACACCTTC | CASSQDSHGYTF | NA | TRBV6-2/TRBV6-3 | NA | 12 | TRBJ1-2
TGTGCCAGCAGCTTGGATACAGGGGGCTCCTACAATGAGCAGTTCTTC | CASSLDTGGSYNEQFF | TRBD1 | TRBV5-5 | many | 16 | TRBJ2-1
TGCGCCAGCAGCCAACCCAGGGGGCCAGGGGAGCTGTTTTTT | CASSQPRGPGELFF | TRBD1 | TRBV4-1 | few | 14 | TRBJ2-2
TGTGCCAGCAGCTCGCAACCCGGGGTAAGAGAGACCCAGTACTTC | CASSSQPGVRETQYF | NA | TRBV7-9 | NA | 15 | TRBJ2-5
TGCAGAGGCACCAGGGGTCCCCACGAGCAGTACTTC | CRGTRGPHEQYF | NA | TRBV29-1 | many | 12 | TRBJ2-7
TGTGCCAGCAGTGAATACCGCAGGGATAACTATGGCTACACCTTC | CASSEYRRDNYGYTF | NA | TRBV2 | few | 15 | TRBJ1-2
TGTGCCATCAGTCAGCGGGGGAGCCAAGAGACCCAGTACTTC | CAISQRGSQETQYF | TRBD2 | TRBV10-3 | few | 14 | TRBJ2-5
TGCGCCAGCAGCGTCAGCGACAACTATGGCTACACCTTC | CASSVSDNYGYTF | NA | TRBV5-1 | NA | 13 | TRBJ1-2
TGCAGCGTCGCCAACCGAGTAGAGGCAGCTTTCTTT | CSVANRVEAAFF | NA | TRBV29-1 | NA | 12 | TRBJ1-1
TGCGCCAGCAGTGAGTCCAAAGAGACCCAGTACTTC | CASSESKETQYF | NA | TRBV10-2 | NA | 12 | TRBJ2-5
TGCGCCAGCAGCCGTAGCGGGACGGGTGAGCAGTTCTTC | CASSRSGTGEQFF | TRBD2 | TRBV4-1 | NA | 13 | TRBJ2-1
TGTGCCAGCAGCCAAGGGGCCAATTCACCCCTCCACTTT | CASSQGANSPLHF | NA | TRBV3-1 | many | 13 | TRBJ1-6
TGTGCCAGCAGCCAGGTCCCGGGACAGGGCAATGAGCAGTTCTTC | CASSQVPGQGNEQFF | TRBD1 | TRBV6-5 | NA | 15 | TRBJ2-1
TGTGCCAGCAGCCCCCAGAGCCCTAACTATGGCTACACCTTC | CASSPQSPNYGYTF | NA | TRBV7-9 | few | 14 | TRBJ1-2
TGTGCCAGCAGCAACGGGTACGAGCAGTACTTC | CASSNGYEQYF | NA | TRBV6-2/TRBV6-3 | NA | 11 | TRBJ2-7
TGCGCCAGCATAAAAGGGACTAGCGGGGGAGATACGCAGTATTTT | CASIKGTSGGDTQYF | TRBD2 | TRBV5-1 | few | 15 | TRBJ2-3
TGTGCCAGCAGCTTAGCGGACACAAGGGGCTACGAGCAGTACTTC | CASSLADTRGYEQYF | NA | TRBV7-2 | few | 15 | TRBJ2-7
TGTGCCAGCAGCCAACGGGGGGCTTTGAACACTGAAGCTTTCTTT | CASSQRGALNTEAFF | NA | TRBV3-1 | NA | 15 | TRBJ1-1
TGCGCCAGCAGCAAGTCCTCAGACCCGAGGGCCTACGAGCAGTACTTC | CASSKSSDPRAYEQYF | NA | TRBV5-1 | many | 16 | TRBJ2-7
TGCGCCAGCAGCCCGAAACTCCGGGACACCCGACCGGGCACTGAAGCTTTCTTT | CASSPKLRDTRPGTEAFF | NA | TRBV5-1 | many | 18 | TRBJ1-1
TGTGCCTGGAGTAACTACGGGGGCAATCAGCCCCAGCATTTT | CAWSNYGGNQPQHF | NA | TRBV30 | NA | 14 | TRBJ1-5
TGTGCCAGCAGCTTGGAGGGACTCCTAGTTGCCTACGAGCAGTACTTC | CASSLEGLLVAYEQYF | NA | TRBV5-6 | NA | 16 | TRBJ2-7
TGTGCCAGCAGCTTAGGTCCTTGGAGCGTGAACTATGGCTACACCTTC | CASSLGPWSVNYGYTF | NA | TRBV7-2 | few | 16 | TRBJ1-2
TGTGCCAGCAGCGTAGTGGCGGGCGGTACGCAGTATTTT | CASSVVAGGTQYF | NA | TRBV9 | few | 13 | TRBJ2-3
TGCGCCAGCAGCTTGGGTACCGGGACAGCGAATGAGCAGTTCTTC | CASSLGTGTANEQFF | TRBD1 | TRBV5-1 | many | 15 | TRBJ2-1
TGCAGTGCAGGGGGGAACTATGGCTACACCTTC | CSAGGNYGYTF | NA | TRBV20-1 | few | 11 | TRBJ1-2
TGTGCCTGGAGTGCCGGCAGGGGACCCTACGAGCAGTACTTC | CAWSAGRGPYEQYF | NA | TRBV30 | few | 14 | TRBJ2-7
TGTGCCACCAGTGGGAGGGGTTCGAACACCGGGGAGCTGTTTTTT | CATSGRGSNTGELFF | NA | TRBV24-1 | NA | 15 | TRBJ2-2
TGTGCCAGCAGCCCCAAATGGGGGGAAAGAGCACTAGGCAATCAGCCCCAGCATTTT | CASSPKWGERALGNQPQHF | NA | TRBV6-2/TRBV6-3 | few | 19 | TRBJ1-5
TGTGCCAGCAGCTCGAGGGGGAGGCCTGACAATGAGCAGTTCTTC | CASSSRGRPDNEQFF | NA | TRBV5-4 | few | 15 | TRBJ2-1
TGTGCCACGAAGGGCGACTTTACAGATACGCAGTATTTT | CATKGDFTDTQYF | NA | TRBV2 | few | 13 | TRBJ2-3
TGTGCCATCAGTGAATTACAGGGGTCTGGAAACACCATATATTTT | CAISELQGSGNTIYF | TRBD1 | TRBV10-3 | NA | 15 | TRBJ1-3
TGTGCCAGCAGTTTTATGGACCAGAAAGAGACCCAGTACTTC | CASSFMDQKETQYF | NA | TRBV12-3/TRBV12-4 | NA | 14 | TRBJ2-5
TGCGCCAGCAGCGAAGGGACTAGCGGGCAAGAGACCCAGTACTTC | CASSEGTSGQETQYF | TRBD2 | TRBV5-1 | few | 15 | TRBJ2-5
TGTGCCAGCTCACCAACCCCAGGGGAAGGCTCTGGGGCCAACGTCCTGACTTTC | CASSPTPGEGSGANVLTF | NA | TRBV18 | many | 18 | TRBJ2-6
TGTGCCATCAGTGAGTCTACAGGGGCGAATTCACCCCTCCACTTT | CAISESTGANSPLHF | TRBD1 | TRBV10-3 | few | 15 | TRBJ1-6
TGTGCCAGCAGCTTAGGGACAGTGGCTAATGAAAAACTGTTTTTT | CASSLGTVANEKLFF | NA | TRBV7-6 | many | 15 | TRBJ1-4
TGTGCCAGCAGCCACGCCCCGAACACTGAAGCTTTCTTT | CASSHAPNTEAFF | NA | TRBV6-6 | few | 13 | TRBJ1-1
TGTGCCAGCAGCCCCCGACCGGGACTAGGAGGAGAGACCCAGTACTTC | CASSPRPGLGGETQYF | TRBD2 | TRBV11-2 | NA | 16 | TRBJ2-5
TGTGCCAGCAAGGGAGGCCATAACTATGGCTACACCTTC | CASKGGHNYGYTF | NA | TRBV7-9 | many | 13 | TRBJ1-2
TGTGCCAGCAGCCAAGAGCAGGCAGAGTATACGCAGTATTTT | CASSQEQAEYTQYF | NA | TRBV4-2 | NA | 14 | TRBJ2-3
TGTGCCAGCAGCTACAGGGAGTCAGATACGCAGTATTTT | CASSYRESDTQYF | NA | TRBV7-2 | many | 13 | TRBJ2-3
TGCGCCAGCAGCTTGAGTCGGGCACCTGGAAACACCATATATTTT | CASSLSRAPGNTIYF | NA | TRBV5-1 | many | 15 | TRBJ1-3